This entry describes one T cell receptor (beta chain). The protocol was immunoSEQ multiplex PCR, while the TCRdb copy is restricted to in-frame clones and leaves out a portion. Of 330,000 or so clones listed, 80% to 90% are singletons. This sample is drawn from a study of blood T cell repertoires in COVID-19. Study-wide background: The samples span acute and convalescent COVID-19 from the United States, Italy and Spain.

CDR3 length equals 15 residues. Germline trimming cut 3 bases from V and 5 bases from J; bases unmatched to any gene: 5. Germline loops: CDR1 KGHDR, CDR2 SFDVKD. Individuals aged about 18 to 90 years were recruited from 20 to 25 US areas. Allocation to cohorts depended on clinical history reported by the participants. The V call is TRBV24-1, the J call TRBJ2-3; TRBD1 matches at 9 bases. Sequencing was carried out using PBMCs or T cells enriched from blood (not recorded which). The sequence was obtained from a man younger than 45 who had recovered from COVID-19. The CDR3 bases are TGTGCCACCAGTGATCCACAGGGGGCCGGAGATACGCAGTATTTT. Translation: CATSDPQGAGDTQYF.